The rows below give T cell receptor delta chains drawn from one sample of a study of human gamma delta and Vdelta1 T cells. Antigen specificity for these receptors is unknown. TCRdb re-analyzed the PCR reads via CATT. The sample lists some 13,000 delta-chain clones; around 49% were seen once. Sequences were obtained from Vdelta1 gamma-delta T cells from blood grown in culture (DOT cells). The receptors originated from a human donor in good health. CDR3s include the opening cysteine and the closing phenylalanine or tryptophan. The D gene is left open where the match is weak. Size tells how often a clone was seen (once, few, many) or the class of an expanded clone, and some rows leave it out.

size: NA; J: TRDJ1; D: TRDD3; V: TRDV1; CDR3: CALGELGYWGMYTDKLIF; DNA: TGTGCTCTTGGGGAACTCGGGTACTGGGGGATGTACACCGATAAACTCATCTTT
size: NA; J: TRDJ1; D: TRDD3; V: TRDV1; CDR3: CALGELQLLGPLVKNTDKLIF; DNA: TGTGCTCTTGGGGAATTACAACTACTGGGGCCGCTCGTGAAGAACACCGATAAACTCATCTTT
size: medium-sized; J: TRDJ2; D: TRDD3; V: TRDV1; CDR3: CALGVLRDWGFPQLFF; DNA: TGTGCTCTTGGGGTCCTACGTGACTGGGGGTTTCCACAACTCTTCTTT
size: NA; J: TRDJ1; D: NA; V: TRDV1; CDR3: CALGELGPAYTDKLIF; DNA: TGTGCTCTTGGGGAACTGGGACCGGCGTACACCGATAAACTCATCTTT
size: NA; J: TRDJ1; D: TRDD3; V: TRDV1; CDR3: CALGEQMANTGGSGKLIF; DNA: TGTGCTCTTGGGGAACAAATGGCTAACACTGGGGGATCGGGTAAACTCATCTTT
size: NA; J: TRDJ1; D: NA; V: TRDV1; CDR3: CALGERALRYTDKLIF; DNA: TGTGCTCTTGGGGAGCGGGCCCTACGGTACACCGATAAACTCATCTTT
size: NA; J: TRDJ1; D: NA; V: TRDV1; CDR3: CALGECLPTNPLYWGGRQTDKLIF; DNA: TGTGCTCTTGGGGAGTGCCTTCCTACGAACCCCCTATACTGGGGGGGTCGGCAAACCGATAAACTCATCTTT
size: NA; J: TRDJ2; D: TRDD3; V: TRDV1; CDR3: CALGERGSTYRHRVLGDPPGQLFF; DNA: TGTGCTCTTGGGGAACGGGGAAGCACCTACAGGCACAGAGTACTGGGGGACCCCCCCGGACAACTCTTCTTT
size: NA; J: TRDJ1; D: TRDD3; V: TRDV1; CDR3: CALGELPPQVLGDPPYTDKLIF; DNA: TGTGCTCTTGGGGAACTCCCTCCTCAGGTACTGGGGGATCCTCCCTACACCGATAAACTCATCTTT
size: NA; J: TRDJ1; D: NA; V: TRDV1; CDR3: CALGEPTVPPSTVKYTDKLIF; DNA: TGTGCTCTTGGGGAACCCACGGTTCCCCCCTCTACTGTGAAGTACACCGATAAACTCATCTTT
size: few; J: TRDJ1; D: NA; V: TRDV1; CDR3: CALGGNTSTGADKLIF; DNA: TGTGCTCTTGGGGGAAACACTTCTACTGGCGCGGATAAACTCATCTTT
size: NA; J: TRDJ1; D: TRDD3; V: TRDV1; CDR3: CALGTPKSAGDTPGVGKLIF; DNA: TGTGCTCTTGGGACTCCGAAGAGTGCAGGGGATACGCCGGGGGTCGGTAAACTCATCTTT
size: NA; J: TRDJ1; D: NA; V: TRDV1; CDR3: CALGEGFLPWGFRYTDKLIF; DNA: TGTGCTCTTGGGGAAGGGTTCCTACCCTGGGGATTTAGGTACACCGATAAACTCATCTTT
size: few; J: TRDJ1; D: NA; V: TRDV1; CDR3: CALGGSHTAITDKLIF; DNA: TGTGCTCTTGGGGGCTCCCATACTGCAATCACCGATAAACTCATCTTT
size: few; J: TRDJ1; D: NA; V: TRDV1; CDR3: CALGEALVMYTDKLIF; DNA: TGTGCTCTTGGGGAAGCTCTGGTGATGTACACCGATAAACTCATCTTT
size: NA; J: TRDJ1; D: TRDD3; V: TRDV1; CDR3: CALGELGNSYKLGDTQLIF; DNA: TGTGCTCTTGGGGAACTAGGCAACTCCTACAAACTGGGGGATACGCAACTCATCTTT
size: NA; J: TRDJ1; D: TRDD2; V: TRDV1; CDR3: CALGDLPSFPDTWTDKLIF; DNA: TGTGCTCTTGGGGACCTCCCTTCCTTCCCTGATACCTGGACCGATAAACTCATCTTT
size: once; J: TRDJ1; D: TRDD3; V: TRDV1; CDR3: CALGELEPSFTGGYTDKLIF; DNA: TGTGCTCTTGGGGAACTAGAACCTTCGTTTACTGGGGGATACACCGATAAACTCATCTTT
size: NA; J: TRDJ1; D: NA; V: TRDV1; CDR3: CALGELPPGNYFGGGTDKLIF; DNA: TGTGCTCTTGGGGAACTCCCCCCAGGGAATTATTTCGGGGGGGGCACCGATAAACTCATCTTT
size: few; J: TRDJ1; D: NA; V: TRDV1; CDR3: CALGELGGDSPNWDSNGAGDDKLIF; DNA: TGTGCTCTTGGGGAACTGGGGGGCGATAGTCCCAACTGGGATTCGAACGGCGCTGGGGATGATAAACTCATCTTT
size: NA; J: TRDJ1; D: TRDD3; V: TRDV1; CDR3: CALGEVPPREKWGTHTDKLIF; DNA: TGTGCTCTTGGGGAAGTTCCCCCCAGGGAGAAGTGGGGGACGCACACCGATAAACTCATCTTT
size: NA; J: TRDJ1; D: TRDD3; V: TRDV1; CDR3: CALGVTLPGDGTGGYACTDKLIF; DNA: TGTGCTCTTGGGGTGACACTTCCTGGGGACGGTACTGGGGGATACGCTTGCACCGATAAACTCATCTTT